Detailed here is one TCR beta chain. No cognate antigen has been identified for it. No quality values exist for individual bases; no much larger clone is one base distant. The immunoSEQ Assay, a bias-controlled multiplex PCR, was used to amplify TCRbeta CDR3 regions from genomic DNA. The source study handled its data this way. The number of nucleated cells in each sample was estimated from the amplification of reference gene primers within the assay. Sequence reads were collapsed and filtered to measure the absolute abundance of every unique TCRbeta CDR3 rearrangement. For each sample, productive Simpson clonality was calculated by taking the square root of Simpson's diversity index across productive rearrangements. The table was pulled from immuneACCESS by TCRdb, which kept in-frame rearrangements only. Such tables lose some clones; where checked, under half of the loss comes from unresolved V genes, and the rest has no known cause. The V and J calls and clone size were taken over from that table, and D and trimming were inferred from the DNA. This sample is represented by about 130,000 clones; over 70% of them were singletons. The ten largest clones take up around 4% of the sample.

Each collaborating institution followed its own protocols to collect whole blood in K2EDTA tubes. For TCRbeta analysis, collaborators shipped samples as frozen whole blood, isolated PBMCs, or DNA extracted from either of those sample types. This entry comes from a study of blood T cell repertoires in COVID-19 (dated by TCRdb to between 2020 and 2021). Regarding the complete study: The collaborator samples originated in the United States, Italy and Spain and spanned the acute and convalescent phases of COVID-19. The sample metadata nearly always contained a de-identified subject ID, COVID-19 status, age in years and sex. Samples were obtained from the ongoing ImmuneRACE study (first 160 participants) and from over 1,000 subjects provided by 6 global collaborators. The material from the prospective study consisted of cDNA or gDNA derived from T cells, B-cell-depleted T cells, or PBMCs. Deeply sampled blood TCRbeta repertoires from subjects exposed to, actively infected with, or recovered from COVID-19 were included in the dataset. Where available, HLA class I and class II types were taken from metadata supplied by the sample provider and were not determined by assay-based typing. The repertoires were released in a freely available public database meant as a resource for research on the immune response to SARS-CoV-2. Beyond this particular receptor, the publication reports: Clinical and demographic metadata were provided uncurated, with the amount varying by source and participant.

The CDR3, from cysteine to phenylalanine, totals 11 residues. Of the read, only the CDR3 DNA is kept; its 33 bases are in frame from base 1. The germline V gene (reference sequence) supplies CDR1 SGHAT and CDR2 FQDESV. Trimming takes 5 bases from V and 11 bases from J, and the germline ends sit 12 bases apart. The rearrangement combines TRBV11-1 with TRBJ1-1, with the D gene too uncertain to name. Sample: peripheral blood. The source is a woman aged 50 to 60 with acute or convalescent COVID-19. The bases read TGTGCCAGCAGCACACAAAGGGAGGCTTTCTTT. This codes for CASSTQREAFF.